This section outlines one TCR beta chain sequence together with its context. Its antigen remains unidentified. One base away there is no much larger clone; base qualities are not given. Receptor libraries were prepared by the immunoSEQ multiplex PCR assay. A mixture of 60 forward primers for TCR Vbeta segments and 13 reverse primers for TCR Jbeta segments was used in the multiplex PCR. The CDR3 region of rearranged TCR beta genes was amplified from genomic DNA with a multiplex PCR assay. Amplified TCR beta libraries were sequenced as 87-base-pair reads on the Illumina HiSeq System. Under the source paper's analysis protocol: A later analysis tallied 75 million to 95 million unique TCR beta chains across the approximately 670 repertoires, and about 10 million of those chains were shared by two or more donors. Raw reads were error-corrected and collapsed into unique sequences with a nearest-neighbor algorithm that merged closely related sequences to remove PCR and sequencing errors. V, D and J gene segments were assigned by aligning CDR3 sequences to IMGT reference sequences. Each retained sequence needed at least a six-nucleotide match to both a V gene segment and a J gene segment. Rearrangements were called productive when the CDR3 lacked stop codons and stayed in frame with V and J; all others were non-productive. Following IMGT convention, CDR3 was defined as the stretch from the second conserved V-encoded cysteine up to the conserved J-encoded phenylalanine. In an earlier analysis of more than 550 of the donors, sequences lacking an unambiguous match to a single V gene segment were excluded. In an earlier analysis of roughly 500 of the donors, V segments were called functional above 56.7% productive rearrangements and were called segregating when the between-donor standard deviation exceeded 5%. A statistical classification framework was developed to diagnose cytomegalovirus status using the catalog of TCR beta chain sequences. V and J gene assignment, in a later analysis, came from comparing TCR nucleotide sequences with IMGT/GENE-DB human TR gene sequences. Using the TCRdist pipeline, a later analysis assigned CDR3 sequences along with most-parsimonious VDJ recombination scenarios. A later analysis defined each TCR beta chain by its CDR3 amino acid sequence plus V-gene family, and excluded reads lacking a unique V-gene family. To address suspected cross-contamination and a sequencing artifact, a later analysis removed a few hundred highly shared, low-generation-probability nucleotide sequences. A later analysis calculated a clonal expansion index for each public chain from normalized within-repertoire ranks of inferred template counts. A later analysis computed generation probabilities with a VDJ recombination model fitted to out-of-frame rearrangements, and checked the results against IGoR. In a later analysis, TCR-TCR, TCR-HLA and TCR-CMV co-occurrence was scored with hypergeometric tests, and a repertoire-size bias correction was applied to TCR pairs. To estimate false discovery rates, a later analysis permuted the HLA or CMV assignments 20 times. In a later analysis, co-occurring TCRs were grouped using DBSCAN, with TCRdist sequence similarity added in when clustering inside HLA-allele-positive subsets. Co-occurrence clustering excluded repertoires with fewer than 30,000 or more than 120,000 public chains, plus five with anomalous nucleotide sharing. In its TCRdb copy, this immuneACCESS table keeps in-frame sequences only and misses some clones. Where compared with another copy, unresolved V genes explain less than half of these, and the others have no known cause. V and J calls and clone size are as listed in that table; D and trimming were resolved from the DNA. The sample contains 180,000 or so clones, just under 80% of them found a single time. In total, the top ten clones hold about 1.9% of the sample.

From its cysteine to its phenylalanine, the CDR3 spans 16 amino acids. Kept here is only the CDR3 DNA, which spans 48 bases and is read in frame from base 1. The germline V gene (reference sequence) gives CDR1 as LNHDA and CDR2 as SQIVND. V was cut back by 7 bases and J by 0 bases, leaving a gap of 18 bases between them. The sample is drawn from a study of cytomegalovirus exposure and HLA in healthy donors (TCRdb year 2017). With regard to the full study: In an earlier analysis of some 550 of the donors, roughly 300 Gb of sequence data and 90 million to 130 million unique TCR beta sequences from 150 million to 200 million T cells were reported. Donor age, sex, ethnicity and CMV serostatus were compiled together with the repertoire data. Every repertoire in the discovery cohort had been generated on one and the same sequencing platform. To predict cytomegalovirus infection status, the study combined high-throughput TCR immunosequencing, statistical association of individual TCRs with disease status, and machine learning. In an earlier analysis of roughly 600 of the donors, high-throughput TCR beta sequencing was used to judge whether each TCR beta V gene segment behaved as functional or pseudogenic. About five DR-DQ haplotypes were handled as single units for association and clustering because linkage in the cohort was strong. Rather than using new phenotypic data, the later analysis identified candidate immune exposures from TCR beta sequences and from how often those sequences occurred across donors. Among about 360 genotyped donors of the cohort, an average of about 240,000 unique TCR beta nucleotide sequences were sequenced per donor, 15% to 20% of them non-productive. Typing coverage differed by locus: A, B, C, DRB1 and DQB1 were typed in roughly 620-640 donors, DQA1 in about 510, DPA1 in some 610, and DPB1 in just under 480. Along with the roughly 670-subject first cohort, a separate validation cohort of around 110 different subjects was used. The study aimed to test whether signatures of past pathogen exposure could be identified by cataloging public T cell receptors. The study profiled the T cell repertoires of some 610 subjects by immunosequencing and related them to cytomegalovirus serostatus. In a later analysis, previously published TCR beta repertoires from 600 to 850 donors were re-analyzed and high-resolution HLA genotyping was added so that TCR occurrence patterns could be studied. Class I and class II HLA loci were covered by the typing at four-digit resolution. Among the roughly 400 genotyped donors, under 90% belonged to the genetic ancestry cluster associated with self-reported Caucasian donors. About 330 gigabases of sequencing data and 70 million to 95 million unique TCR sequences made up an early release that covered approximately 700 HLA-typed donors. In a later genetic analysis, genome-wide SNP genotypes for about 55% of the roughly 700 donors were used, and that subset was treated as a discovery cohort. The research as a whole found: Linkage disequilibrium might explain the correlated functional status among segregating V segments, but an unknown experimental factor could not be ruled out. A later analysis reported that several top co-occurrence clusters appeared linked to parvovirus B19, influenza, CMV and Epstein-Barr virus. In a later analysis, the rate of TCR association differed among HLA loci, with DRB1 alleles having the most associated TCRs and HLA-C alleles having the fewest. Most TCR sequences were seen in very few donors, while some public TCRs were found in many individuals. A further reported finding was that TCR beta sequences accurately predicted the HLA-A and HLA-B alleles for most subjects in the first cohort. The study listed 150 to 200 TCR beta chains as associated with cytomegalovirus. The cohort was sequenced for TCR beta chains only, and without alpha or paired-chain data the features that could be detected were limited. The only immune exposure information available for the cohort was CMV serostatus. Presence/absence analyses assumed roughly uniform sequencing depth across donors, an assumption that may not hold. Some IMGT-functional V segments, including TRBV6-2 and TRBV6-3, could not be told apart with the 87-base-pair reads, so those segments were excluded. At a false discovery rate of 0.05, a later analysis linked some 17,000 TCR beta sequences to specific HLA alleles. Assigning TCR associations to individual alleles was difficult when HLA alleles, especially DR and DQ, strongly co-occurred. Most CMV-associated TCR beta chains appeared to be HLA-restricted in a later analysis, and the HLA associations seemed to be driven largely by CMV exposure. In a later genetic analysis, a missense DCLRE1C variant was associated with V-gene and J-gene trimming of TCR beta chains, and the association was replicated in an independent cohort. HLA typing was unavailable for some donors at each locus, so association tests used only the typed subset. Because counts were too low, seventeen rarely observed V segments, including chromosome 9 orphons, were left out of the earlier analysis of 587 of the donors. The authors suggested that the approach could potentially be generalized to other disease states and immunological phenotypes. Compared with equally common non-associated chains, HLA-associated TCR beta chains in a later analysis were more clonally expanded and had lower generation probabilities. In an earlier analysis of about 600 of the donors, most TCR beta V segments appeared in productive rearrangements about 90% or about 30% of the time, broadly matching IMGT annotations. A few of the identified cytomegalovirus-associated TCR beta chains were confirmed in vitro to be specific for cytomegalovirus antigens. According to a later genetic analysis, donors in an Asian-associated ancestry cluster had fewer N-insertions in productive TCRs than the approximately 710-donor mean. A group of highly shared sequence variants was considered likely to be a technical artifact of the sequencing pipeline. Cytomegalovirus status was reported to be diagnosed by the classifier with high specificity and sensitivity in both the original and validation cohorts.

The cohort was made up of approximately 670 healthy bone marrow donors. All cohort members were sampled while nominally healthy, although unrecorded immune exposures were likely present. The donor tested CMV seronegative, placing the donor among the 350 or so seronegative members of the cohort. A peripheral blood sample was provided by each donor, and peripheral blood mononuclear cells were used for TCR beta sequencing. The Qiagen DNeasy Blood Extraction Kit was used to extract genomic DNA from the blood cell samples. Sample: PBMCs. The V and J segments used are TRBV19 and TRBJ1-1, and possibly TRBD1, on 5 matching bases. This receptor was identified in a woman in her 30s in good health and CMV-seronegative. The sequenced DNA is TGTGCCAGTACTGGGGGGGACCGCACTATGAACACTGAAGCTTTCTTT. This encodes CASTGGDRTMNTEAFF. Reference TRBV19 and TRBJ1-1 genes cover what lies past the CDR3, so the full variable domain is DGGITQSPKYLFRKEGQNVTLSCEQNLNHDAMYWYRQDPGQGLRLIYYSQIVNDFQKGDIAEGYSVSREKKESFPLTVTSAQKNPTAFYLCASTGGDRTMNTEAFFGQGTRLTVV.